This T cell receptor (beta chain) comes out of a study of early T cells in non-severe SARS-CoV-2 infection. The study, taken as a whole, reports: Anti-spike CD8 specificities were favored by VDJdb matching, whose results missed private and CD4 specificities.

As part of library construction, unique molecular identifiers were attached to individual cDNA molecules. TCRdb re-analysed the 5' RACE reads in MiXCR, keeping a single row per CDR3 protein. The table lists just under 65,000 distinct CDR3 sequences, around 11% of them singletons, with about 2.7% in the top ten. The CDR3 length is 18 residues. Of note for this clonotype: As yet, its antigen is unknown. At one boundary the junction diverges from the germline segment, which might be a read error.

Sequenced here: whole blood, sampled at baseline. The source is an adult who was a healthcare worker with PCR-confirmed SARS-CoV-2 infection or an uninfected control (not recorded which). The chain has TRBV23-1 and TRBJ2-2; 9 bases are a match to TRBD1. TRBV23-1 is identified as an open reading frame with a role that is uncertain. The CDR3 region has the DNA TGCGCCAGCAGCCAATTATTTCTGGGACAGGGGAACACCGGGGAGCTGTTTTTT. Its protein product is CASSQLFLGQGNTGELFF.